Listed below are T cell receptor beta chains from one sample, sequenced in a study of blood T cell repertoires in COVID-19. Profiling relied on immunoSEQ multiplex PCR, and the TCRdb table lists in-frame clones only, not all of them. This sample has almost 20,000 clones; 79% occur once, and the top ten carry approximately 60%. Sequencing input: peripheral blood. These receptors all stem from a man older than 75 with acute or convalescent COVID-19. Both conserved end residues are part of each CDR3. The order of the fields is V gene, J gene, CDR3 protein.

V: TRBV28
J: TRBJ1-2
CDR3: CASSSAISGQINYGYTF

V: TRBV7-2
J: TRBJ2-1
CDR3: CASIVRGYNEQFF

V: TRBV5-1
J: TRBJ1-1
CDR3: CASRGTLNTEAFF

V: TRBV5-1
J: TRBJ2-1
CDR3: CASSLASSGGPYNEQFF

V: TRBV9
J: TRBJ1-6
CDR3: CASSVLGEDSPLHF

V: TRBV4-1
J: TRBJ2-3
CDR3: CASSPGLGTEDTQYF

V: TRBV6-2/TRBV6-3
J: TRBJ1-6
CDR3: CASSIQAAYNSPLHF

V: TRBV6-5
J: TRBJ1-1
CDR3: CASSRTTGVYTEAFF

V: TRBV3-1/TRBV3-2
J: TRBJ2-1
CDR3: CASSQEGLAGGWGNEQFF

V: TRBV6-5
J: TRBJ2-7
CDR3: CASTNTGGSYEQYF

V: TRBV28
J: TRBJ1-2
CDR3: CASSSGQYGYTF

V: TRBV9
J: TRBJ2-1
CDR3: CASSVGAGGINEQFF

V: TRBV10-3
J: TRBJ2-7
CDR3: CATRPRDSSYEQYF

V: TRBV12-3/TRBV12-4
J: TRBJ2-2
CDR3: CASREGNTGELFF